Each of the 15 T cell receptor beta chains below was sequenced from the same sample in a study of blood T cell repertoires in COVID-19. The assay was immunoSEQ multiplex PCR, and TCRdb's table has in-frame clones only and misses some. This sample yields 25,000 to 30,000 clones, of which 80% to 90% are seen a single time; around a tenth belongs to the top ten. Specimen: peripheral blood. The origin of the receptors is a man in his sixties with acute or convalescent COVID-19.

This chain uses TRBV27 with TRBJ2-4, with TRBD2 matching over 7 bases. This CDR3 is built from 15 residues. CDR1 MNHEY and CDR2 SMNVEV come from the germline V gene (reference sequence). V dropped 8 bases and J dropped 8; count of bases not matched to a gene: 15. The CDR3 coding sequence is TGTGCCAGCTCCTCAAAGGGAGGGCCTATGCACATTCAGTACTTC. This gives the protein CASSSKGGPMHIQYF.

The chain carries TRBV5-1 and TRBJ2-3; possibly TRBD2 for D (6 bases). The V gene lost 5 bases and the J gene lost 7 bases, with 11 bases spanning the gap. CDR1 is SGHRS and CDR2 is YFSETQ in the germline V gene. The CDR3 is made up of 12 amino acids. CDR3 in amino acids: CASRPEGNTQYF. DNA of the CDR3: TGCGCCAGCAGACCGGAGGGAAATACGCAGTATTTT.

The chain links TRBV2 to TRBJ1-2, with D maybe TRBD1 (6 bases). V lost 4 bases to trimming and J lost 4 bases, with 16 bases between them. Germline V gene data show CDR1 as SNHLY and CDR2 as FYNNEI. CDR3 length: 15 residues. The CDR3 DNA follows: TGTGCCAGCAGTGCCGCCGGGACATGGACCTATGGCTACACCTTC. Its translation: CASSAAGTWTYGYTF. Full variable domain (outside the CDR3, taken from reference TRBV2 and TRBJ1-2): EPEVTQTPSHQVTQMGQEVILRCVPISNHLYFYWYRQILGQKVEFLVSFYNNEISEKSEIFDDQFSVERPDGSNFTLKIRSTKLEDSAMYFCASSAAGTWTYGYTFGSGTRLTVV.

This clone has only a few counts. The DNA for the CDR3 is TGTGCCAGCAGCCCCCCGACTGGAAGCACAGATACGCAGTATTTT. Its protein product is CASSPPTGSTDTQYF. V and J are TRBV5-4 and TRBJ2-3, with D uncertain. This CDR3 region has 15 residues. In germline, CDR1 is SGHNT, CDR2 YYREEE (reference sequence). V lost 4 bases and J lost 0, with 12 bases in between.

The rearrangement joins TRBV27 to TRBJ2-3; TRBD2 matches 11 bases. V shed 7 bases, J shed 1 base, and the junction held 16 bases outside the gene matches. Germline values: CDR1 MNHEY, CDR2 SMNVEV (reference sequence). The CDR3 is 19 residues long. The CDR3: CASNEALWMTSGGTDTQYF. In DNA form, the CDR3 reads TGTGCCAGCAATGAGGCGTTGTGGATGACTAGCGGGGGCACAGATACGCAGTATTTT.

The gene calls are TRBV27 and TRBJ2-2, with 8 bases that match TRBD2. The junction had 10 bases not matched to a gene; V was cut back by 7 bases and J by 3 bases. The germline V gene has CDR1 MNHEY and CDR2 SMNVEV (reference sequence). The CDR3 is 16 residues long. The CDR3 sequence is CASTLGAGGDTGELFF. DNA of the CDR3: TGTGCCAGCACCCTCGGCGCGGGGGGCGACACCGGGGAGCTGTTTTTT.

This clone is classed as medium-sized (0.01 to 0.1%). The chain combines TRBV19 with TRBJ2-1; 11 bases are shared with TRBD1. CDR3 size: 18 residues. With V trimmed by 10 bases and J by 10 bases, 24 bases remained unmatched. The germline CDR1 and CDR2 sequences are LNHDA and SQIVND (reference sequence). The CDR3 protein is CAIPHLGQGALGFPEQFF. The CDR3 DNA reads TGTGCCATCCCCCACCTCGGACAGGGGGCTCTTGGATTTCCCGAGCAGTTCTTC. Together with reference TRBV19 and TRBJ2-1, the CDR3 gives the full variable domain: DGGITQSPKYLFRKEGQNVTLSCEQNLNHDAMYWYRQDPGQGLRLIYYSQIVNDFQKGDIAEGYSVSREKKESFPLTVTSAQKNPTAFYLCAIPHLGQGALGFPEQFFGPGTRLTVL.

As to this clone: Within the sample, other DNA sequences also encode this same CDR3. The rearrangement links TRBV5-1 to TRBJ1-3; D ambiguous. V was shortened by 2 bases and J by 0 bases, with 6 bases between the two germline ends. Germline CDR1 is SGHRS and CDR2 is YFSETQ. CDR3 length: 14 residues. CDR3 sequence (DNA): TGCGCCAGCAGCTTACCAGACTCTGGAAACACCATATATTTT. This encodes CASSLPDSGNTIYF.

In regard to this clone: Other nucleotide sequences from this sample produce the same CDR3. J is TRBJ2-5 and V is TRBV5-1, with a weak D call TRBD1 (6 bases). Deletions cut 0 bases from V and 1 base from J, with 10 bases between. Germline V gene data show CDR1 as SGHRS and CDR2 as YFSETQ. CDR3 length: 15 amino acids. DNA for the CDR3: TGCGCCAGCAGCTTGGCCCAGGGGATCCAAGAGACCCAGTACTTC. Its protein product is CASSLAQGIQETQYF.

The rearrangement joins TRBV15 to TRBJ2-7, with D possibly TRBD1 on 5 matching bases. V was trimmed by 3 bases and J by 3 bases, leaving 12 bases between them. Germline loops: CDR1 LNHNV, CDR2 YYDKDF (reference sequence). The CDR3 length is 14 residues. The CDR3 sequence: CATSRPGKDYEQYF. CDR3 DNA sequence: TGTGCCACCAGCAGGCCAGGGAAGGACTACGAGCAGTACTTC. The whole variable domain, remainder taken from reference TRBV15 and TRBJ2-7, is DAMVIQNPRYQVTQFGKPVTLSCSQTLNHNVMYWYQQKSSQAPKLLFHYYDKDFNNEADTPDNFQSRRPNTSFCFLDIRSPGLGDTAMYLCATSRPGKDYEQYFGPGTRLTVT.

This clone appeared once. The rearrangement joins TRBV11-2 to TRBJ1-6, with unresolved D. Germline V lookup: CDR1 SGHAT, CDR2 FQNNGV. This CDR3 comprises 17 residues. Trimming stripped 5 bases from V and 0 bases from J, with 14 bases between. The CDR3 loop is CASSQGTTSSYNSPLHF. CDR3 DNA sequence: TGTGCCAGCAGCCAAGGTACAACTAGCTCCTATAATTCACCCCTCCACTTT.

The rearrangement uses TRBV11-2 and TRBJ2-5, with 9 positions matching TRBD2. CDR3 length: 16 residues. Germline assignment: CDR1 SGHAT and CDR2 FQNNGV. V trimming: 1 base; J trimming: 5 bases; junction bases outside the gene matches: 8. DNA of the CDR3: TGTGCCAGCAGCTTAGGAGGTAGCGGGAGCGGGGAGACCCAGTACTTC. It is translated as CASSLGGSGSGETQYF.

The V and J genes are TRBV4-1 and TRBJ2-7; tentatively, D is TRBD1 (5 bases). Trimming left V 0 bases short and J 5 bases short, with 11 bases between. The CDR3 length is 14 residues. Per the germline V gene, CDR1 is MGHRA and CDR2 is YSYEKL. CDR3 DNA: TGCGCCAGCAGCCAAGAAGCAGGGCCCAACGAGCAGTACTTC. Its translation: CASSQEAGPNEQYF.

The V and J genes are TRBV5-1 and TRBJ1-2, with a weak D call TRBD1 (6 bases). Per germline, CDR1 SGHRS and CDR2 YFSETQ. V gave up 0 bases and J gave up 4 bases, with 10 bases separating them. This CDR3 has 14 amino acids. CDR3 loop: CASSLETGTYGYTF. The CDR3 region has the DNA TGCGCCAGCAGCTTGGAAACAGGGACCTATGGCTACACCTTC.

The V call is TRBV10-2, the J call TRBJ2-7; TRBD1 matches 7 bases. V was pared by 6 bases and J by 4 bases, with 6 bases of the junction left unmatched. The CDR3 has 13 amino acids. Germline-derived CDR1 and CDR2 are WSHSY and SAAADI. The CDR3, as DNA: TGCGCCAGCAGACTCCGGGACAGTTACGAGCAGTACTTC. Its protein product is CASRLRDSYEQYF.